The entry below gives a single T cell receptor beta chain sequence along with its context. A junction end diverges from the germline sequence, so it may reflect a read error. The V gene's germline CDR1 is SEHNR and CDR2 FQNEAQ (reference sequence). The CDR3 is 18 amino acids. The protocol was immunoSEQ multiplex PCR, while the TCRdb copy is restricted to in-frame clones and leaves out a portion. There are fewer than 300,000 clones in the sample; over 75% occur only once, and more than 10% lies in the top ten. The sample comes from a study of blood T cell repertoires in COVID-19. The clonotype originates from a human donor in a cohort sampled during active COVID-19. The chain combines TRBV7-9 with TRBJ2-7; 15 bases are shared with TRBD2. Material: peripheral blood. CDR3 DNA: TGTGCCAGCAACTTAGGGACTAGCGGGAGGTCCCCAATCTACGAGCAGTACTTC. Translation gives CASNLGTSGRSPIYEQYF.